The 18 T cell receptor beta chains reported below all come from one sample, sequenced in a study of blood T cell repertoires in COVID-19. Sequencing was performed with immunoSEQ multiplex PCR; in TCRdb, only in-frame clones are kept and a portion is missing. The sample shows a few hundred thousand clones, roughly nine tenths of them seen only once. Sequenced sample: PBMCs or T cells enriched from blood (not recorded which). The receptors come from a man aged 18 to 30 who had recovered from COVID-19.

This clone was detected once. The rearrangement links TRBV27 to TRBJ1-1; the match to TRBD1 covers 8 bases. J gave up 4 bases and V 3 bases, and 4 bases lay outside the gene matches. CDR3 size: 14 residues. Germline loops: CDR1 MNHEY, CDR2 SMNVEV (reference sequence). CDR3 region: CASSFWTGSTEAFF. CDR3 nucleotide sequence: TGTGCCAGCAGTTTCTGGACAGGGAGCACTGAAGCTTTCTTT.

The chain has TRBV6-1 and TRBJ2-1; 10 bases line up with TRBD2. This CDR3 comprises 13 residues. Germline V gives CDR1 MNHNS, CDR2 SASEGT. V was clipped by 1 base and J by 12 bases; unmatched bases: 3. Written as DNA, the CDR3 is TGTGCCAGCAGTGAAGTAGCGGGGGGTGGGCAGTTCTTC. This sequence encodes CASSEVAGGGQFF.

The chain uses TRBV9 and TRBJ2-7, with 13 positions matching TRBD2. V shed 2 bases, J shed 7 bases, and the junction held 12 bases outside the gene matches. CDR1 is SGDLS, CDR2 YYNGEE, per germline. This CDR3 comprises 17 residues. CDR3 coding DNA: TGTGCCAGCAGCGTCAGCCCGGGGACTAGCGGGGTCCTAGAGCAGTACTTC. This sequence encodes CASSVSPGTSGVLEQYF.

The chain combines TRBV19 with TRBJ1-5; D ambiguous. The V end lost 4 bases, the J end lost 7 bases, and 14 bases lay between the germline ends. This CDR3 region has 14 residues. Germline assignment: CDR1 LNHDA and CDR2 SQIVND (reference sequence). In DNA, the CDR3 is TGTGCCAGTAGTAATGCGGCGGGTGGACAGCCCCAGCATTTT. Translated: CASSNAAGGQPQHF.

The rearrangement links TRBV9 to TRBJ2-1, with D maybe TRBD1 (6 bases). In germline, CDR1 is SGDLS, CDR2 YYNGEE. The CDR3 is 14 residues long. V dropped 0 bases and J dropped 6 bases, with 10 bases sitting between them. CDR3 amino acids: CASSVVRGGNEQFF. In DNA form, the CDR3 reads TGTGCCAGCAGCGTAGTCAGAGGGGGCAATGAGCAGTTCTTC.

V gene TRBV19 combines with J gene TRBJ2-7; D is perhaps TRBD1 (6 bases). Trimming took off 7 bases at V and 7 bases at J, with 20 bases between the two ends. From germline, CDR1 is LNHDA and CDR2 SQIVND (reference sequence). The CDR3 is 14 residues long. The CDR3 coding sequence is TGTGCCAGTAAGAACACGAACAGGGCTGGGGAGCAGTACTTC. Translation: CASKNTNRAGEQYF.

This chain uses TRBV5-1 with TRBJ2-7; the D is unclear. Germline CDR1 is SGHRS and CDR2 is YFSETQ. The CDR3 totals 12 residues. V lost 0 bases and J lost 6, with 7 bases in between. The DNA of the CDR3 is TGCGCCAGCAGCTTGGAACTCGGCGAGCAGTACTTC. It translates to CASSLELGEQYF.

The CDR3: CASSPDTDSREQYF. CDR3 in DNA: TGTGCCAGCAGTCCCGACACGGACTCCCGCGAGCAGTACTTC. This rearrangement joins TRBV6-5 to TRBJ2-7; D is possibly TRBD2 (5 bases). V shed 5 bases and J shed 6 bases, with 17 bases lying between them. Germline V gives CDR1 MNHEY, CDR2 SVGAGI. This CDR3 spans 14 amino acids.

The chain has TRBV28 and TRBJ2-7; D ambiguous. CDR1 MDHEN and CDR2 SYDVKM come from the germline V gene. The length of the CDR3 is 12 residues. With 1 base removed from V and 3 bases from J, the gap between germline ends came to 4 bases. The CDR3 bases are TGTGCCAGCAGTTTATCTCGCTACGAGCAGTACTTC. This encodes CASSLSRYEQYF.

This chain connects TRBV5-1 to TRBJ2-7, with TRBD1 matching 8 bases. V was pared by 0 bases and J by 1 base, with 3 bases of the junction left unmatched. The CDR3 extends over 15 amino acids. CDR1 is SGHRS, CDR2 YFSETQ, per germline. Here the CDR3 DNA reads TGCGCCAGCAGCTTGGTGCAGGGGGCTTCCTACGAGCAGTACTTC. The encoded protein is CASSLVQGASYEQYF. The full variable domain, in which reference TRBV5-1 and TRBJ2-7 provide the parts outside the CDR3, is KAGVTQTPRYLIKTRGQQVTLSCSPISGHRSVSWYQQTPGQGLQFLFEYFSETQRNKGNFPGRFSGRQFSNSRSEMNVSTLELGDSALYLCASSLVQGASYEQYFGPGTRLTVT.

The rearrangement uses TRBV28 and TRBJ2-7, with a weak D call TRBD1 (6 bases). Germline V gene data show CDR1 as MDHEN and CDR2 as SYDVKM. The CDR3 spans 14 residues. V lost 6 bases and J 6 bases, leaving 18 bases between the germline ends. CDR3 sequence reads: CASRIGQSLGEQYF. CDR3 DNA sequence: TGTGCCAGCAGAATCGGACAGAGCCTTGGCGAGCAGTACTTC.

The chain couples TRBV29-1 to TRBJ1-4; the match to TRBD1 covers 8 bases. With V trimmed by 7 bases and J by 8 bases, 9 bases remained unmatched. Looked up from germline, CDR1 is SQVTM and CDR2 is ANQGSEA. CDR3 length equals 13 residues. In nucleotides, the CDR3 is TGCAGCGCTTCCGGGACAGGCCAAGAAAAACTGTTTTTT. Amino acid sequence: CSASGTGQEKLFF.

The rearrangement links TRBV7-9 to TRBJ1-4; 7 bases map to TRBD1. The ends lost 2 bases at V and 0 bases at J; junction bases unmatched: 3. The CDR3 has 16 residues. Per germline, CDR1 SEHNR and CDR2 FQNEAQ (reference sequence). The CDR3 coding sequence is TGTGCCAGCAGCTTATGGGGGACAGCAACTAATGAAAAACTGTTTTTT. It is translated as CASSLWGTATNEKLFF.

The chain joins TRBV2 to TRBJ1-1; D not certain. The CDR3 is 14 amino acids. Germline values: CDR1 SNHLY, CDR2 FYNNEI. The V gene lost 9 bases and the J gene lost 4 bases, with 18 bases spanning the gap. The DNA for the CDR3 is TGTGCCAGTGGCTTGACCCGGTGGAGCACTGAAGCTTTCTTT. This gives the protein CASGLTRWSTEAFF.

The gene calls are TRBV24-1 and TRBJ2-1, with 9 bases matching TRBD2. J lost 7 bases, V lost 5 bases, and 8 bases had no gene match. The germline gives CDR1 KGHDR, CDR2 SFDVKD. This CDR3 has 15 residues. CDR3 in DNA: TGTGCCACCAGTGCTTCGCGGGGGGGCCGAAATGAGCAGTTCTTC. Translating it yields CATSASRGGRNEQFF.

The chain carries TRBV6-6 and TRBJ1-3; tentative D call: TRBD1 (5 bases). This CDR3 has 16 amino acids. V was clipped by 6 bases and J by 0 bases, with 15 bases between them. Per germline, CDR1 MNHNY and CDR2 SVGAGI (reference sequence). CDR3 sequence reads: CASSLGQVLSGNTIYF. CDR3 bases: TGTGCCAGCAGCCTCGGACAAGTTCTCTCTGGAAACACCATATATTTT.

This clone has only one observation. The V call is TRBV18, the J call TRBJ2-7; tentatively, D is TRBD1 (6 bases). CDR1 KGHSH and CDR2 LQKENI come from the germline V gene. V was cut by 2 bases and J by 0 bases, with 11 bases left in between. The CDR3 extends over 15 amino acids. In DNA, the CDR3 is TGTGCCAGCTCACCAAGGACAGTCTCCTCCTACGAGCAGTACTTC. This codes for CASSPRTVSSYEQYF.

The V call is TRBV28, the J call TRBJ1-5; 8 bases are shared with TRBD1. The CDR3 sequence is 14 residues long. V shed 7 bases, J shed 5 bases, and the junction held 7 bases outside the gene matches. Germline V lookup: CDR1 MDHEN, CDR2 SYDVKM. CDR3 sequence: CASTAGGADQPQHF. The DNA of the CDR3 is TGTGCCAGCACGGCAGGGGGCGCCGATCAGCCCCAGCATTTT.